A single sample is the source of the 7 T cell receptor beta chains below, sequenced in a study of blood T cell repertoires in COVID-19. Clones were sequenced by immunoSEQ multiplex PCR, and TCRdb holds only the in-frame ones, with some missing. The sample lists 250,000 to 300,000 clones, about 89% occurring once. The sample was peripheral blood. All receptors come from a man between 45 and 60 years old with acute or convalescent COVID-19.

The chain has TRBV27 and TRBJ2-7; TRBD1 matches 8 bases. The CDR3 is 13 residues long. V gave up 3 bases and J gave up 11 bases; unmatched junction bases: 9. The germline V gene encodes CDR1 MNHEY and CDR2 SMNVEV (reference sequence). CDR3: CASSFWTGSPKYF. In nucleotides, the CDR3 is TGTGCCAGCAGTTTTTGGACAGGGAGTCCGAAGTACTTC.

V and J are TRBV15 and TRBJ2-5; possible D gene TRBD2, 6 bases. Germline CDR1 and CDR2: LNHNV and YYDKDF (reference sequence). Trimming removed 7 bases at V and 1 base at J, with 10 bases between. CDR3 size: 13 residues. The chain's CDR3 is CATTVGGQETQYF. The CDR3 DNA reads TGTGCCACCACAGTGGGGGGCCAAGAGACCCAGTACTTC.

The CDR3, as DNA: TGTGCCAGCAGTTCGGGGGGGTGGATAGATACGCAGTATTTT. Its translation: CASSSGGWIDTQYF. The chain links TRBV9 to TRBJ2-3; 8 nucleotides align to TRBD2. The CDR3 sequence is 14 residues long. Trimming cost V 5 bases and J 5 bases; bases outside gene matches: 7. CDR1 and CDR2 (germline): SGDLS, YYNGEE.

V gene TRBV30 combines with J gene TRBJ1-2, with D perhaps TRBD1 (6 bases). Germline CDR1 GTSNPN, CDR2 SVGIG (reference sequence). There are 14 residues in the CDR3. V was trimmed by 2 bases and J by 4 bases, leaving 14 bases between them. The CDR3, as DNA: TGTGCCTGGAGTCCTACAGGGCAAAGCTATGGCTACACCTTC. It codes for CAWSPTGQSYGYTF. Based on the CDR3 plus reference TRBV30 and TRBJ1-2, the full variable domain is SQTIHQWPATLVQPVGSPLSLECTVEGTSNPNLYWYRQAAGRGLQLLFYSVGIGQISSEVPQNLSASRPQDRQFILSSKKLLLSDSGFYLCAWSPTGQSYGYTFGSGTRLTVV.

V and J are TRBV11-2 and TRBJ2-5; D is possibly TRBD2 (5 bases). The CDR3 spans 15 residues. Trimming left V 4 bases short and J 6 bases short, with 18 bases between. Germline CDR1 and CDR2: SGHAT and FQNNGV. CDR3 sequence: CASSSFTRPGKTQYF. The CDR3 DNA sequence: TGTGCCAGCAGCTCTTTCACAAGACCCGGGAAGACCCAGTACTTC. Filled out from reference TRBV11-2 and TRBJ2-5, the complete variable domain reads EAGVAQSPRYKIIEKRQSVAFWCNPISGHATLYWYQQILGQGPKLLIQFQNNGVVDDSQLPKDRFSAERLKGVDSTLKIQPAKLEDSAVYLCASSSFTRPGKTQYFGPGTRLLVL.

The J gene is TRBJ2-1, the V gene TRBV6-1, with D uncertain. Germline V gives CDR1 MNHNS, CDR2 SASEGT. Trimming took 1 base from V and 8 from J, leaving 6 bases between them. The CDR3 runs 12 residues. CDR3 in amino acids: CASSEDIYEQFF. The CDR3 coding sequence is TGTGCCAGCAGTGAAGACATCTATGAGCAGTTCTTC.

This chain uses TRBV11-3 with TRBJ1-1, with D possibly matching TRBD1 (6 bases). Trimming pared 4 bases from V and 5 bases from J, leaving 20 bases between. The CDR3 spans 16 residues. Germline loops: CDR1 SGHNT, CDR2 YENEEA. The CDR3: CASSYSGGHRGTEAFF. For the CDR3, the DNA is TGTGCCAGCAGCTATTCGGGGGGCCACCGGGGAACTGAAGCTTTCTTT.